Listed below are T cell receptor beta chains from one sample, sequenced in a study of shared clonotypes between healthy human individuals. TCRdb keeps only in-frame clones here, not all; method: immunoSEQ multiplex PCR. The data show 2 million to 2.5 million clones, 85% to 95% seen once. The sample comprised naive CD4+ T cells from PBMCs. Receptors originate from a man between 18 and 35 years old in good health. Some clones in this sample may be carry-over from other donors' samples. The CDR3 runs from the conserved cysteine through the conserved F or W. Fields, in order: J gene, D gene, V gene, clone size, CDR3 protein, CDR3 DNA. D genes are given only for firm matches. Part of the rows lack a size; the others show once, few, many or a class for expanded clones.

TRBJ1-1 | NA | TRBV5-1 | NA | CASSPVPGVGAEAFF | TGCGCCAGCAGCCCCGTGCCGGGGGTGGGCGCTGAAGCTTTCTTT
TRBJ2-7 | TRBD2 | TRBV7-9 | NA | CASSKLAGAIYEQYF | TGTGCCAGCAGCAAACTAGCGGGTGCTATCTACGAGCAGTACTTC
TRBJ2-1 | TRBD2 | TRBV5-1 | NA | CASAVAGEYNEQFF | TGCGCCTCAGCCGTGGCGGGAGAGTACAATGAGCAGTTCTTC
TRBJ1-3 | NA | TRBV19 | NA | CASSPGRSSGNTIYF | TGTGCCAGTAGTCCGGGACGGAGCTCTGGAAACACCATATATTTT
TRBJ1-2 | TRBD1 | TRBV19 | NA | CASREGQGGYGYTF | TGTGCCAGTAGAGAAGGACAGGGCGGCTATGGCTACACCTTC
TRBJ2-3 | NA | TRBV25-1 | once | CASSETGGGKTSTDTQYF | TGTGCCAGCAGTGAAACCGGGGGTGGTAAAACTAGCACAGATACGCAGTATTTT
TRBJ1-1 | TRBD1 | TRBV2 | NA | CASSGPGQGKETEAFF | TGTGCCAGCAGCGGGCCGGGACAGGGAAAGGAGACTGAAGCTTTCTTT
TRBJ2-3 | TRBD2 | TRBV10-3 | NA | CAISDPSGRAGTDTQYF | TGTGCCATCAGTGACCCTAGCGGGAGGGCCGGCACAGATACGCAGTATTTT
TRBJ1-2 | NA | TRBV9 | NA | CASSVVSGDGYTF | TGTGCCAGCAGCGTAGTATCAGGGGACGGCTACACCTTC
TRBJ1-2 | TRBD1 | TRBV27 | NA | CASSSLNLGQGRGGYTF | TGTGCCAGCAGTTCCCTCAATCTTGGACAGGGGAGAGGTGGCTACACCTTC
TRBJ2-2 | NA | TRBV11-2 | NA | CASSLDLFGNSGSGELFF | TGTGCCAGCAGCTTAGATCTTTTCGGGAACTCGGGGTCCGGGGAGCTGTTTTTT
TRBJ2-1 | TRBD2 | TRBV19 | NA | CASSIRGTSNSYNEQFF | TGTGCCAGTAGTATAAGGGGGACTAGCAACTCCTACAATGAGCAGTTCTTC
TRBJ2-7 | NA | TRBV5-4 | NA | CASSLDRLEQYF | TGTGCCAGCAGCTTGGATAGACTCGAGCAGTACTTC
TRBJ2-1 | NA | TRBV29-1 | NA | CSVGRGREQFF | TGCAGCGTTGGCCGGGGGAGGGAGCAGTTCTTC
TRBJ2-7 | NA | TRBV29-1 | NA | CSVGGRMSSYEQYF | TGCAGCGTCGGGGGACGGATGAGCTCCTACGAGCAGTACTTC
TRBJ2-7 | NA | TRBV28 | NA | CASSLTGQAYEQYF | TGTGCCAGCAGTTTGACGGGCCAGGCCTACGAGCAGTACTTC
TRBJ1-6 | NA | TRBV30 | NA | CAWSVGGRPYNSPLHF | TGTGCCTGGAGTGTAGGAGGACGGCCCTATAATTCACCCCTCCACTTT
TRBJ2-2 | NA | TRBV4-1 | NA | CASSQPTGELFF | TGCGCCAGCAGCCAACCTACCGGGGAGCTGTTTTTT
TRBJ1-2 | NA | TRBV19 | NA | CASSPGAGGADYGYTF | TGTGCCAGTAGTCCGGGGGCGGGGGGCGCCGACTATGGCTACACCTTC